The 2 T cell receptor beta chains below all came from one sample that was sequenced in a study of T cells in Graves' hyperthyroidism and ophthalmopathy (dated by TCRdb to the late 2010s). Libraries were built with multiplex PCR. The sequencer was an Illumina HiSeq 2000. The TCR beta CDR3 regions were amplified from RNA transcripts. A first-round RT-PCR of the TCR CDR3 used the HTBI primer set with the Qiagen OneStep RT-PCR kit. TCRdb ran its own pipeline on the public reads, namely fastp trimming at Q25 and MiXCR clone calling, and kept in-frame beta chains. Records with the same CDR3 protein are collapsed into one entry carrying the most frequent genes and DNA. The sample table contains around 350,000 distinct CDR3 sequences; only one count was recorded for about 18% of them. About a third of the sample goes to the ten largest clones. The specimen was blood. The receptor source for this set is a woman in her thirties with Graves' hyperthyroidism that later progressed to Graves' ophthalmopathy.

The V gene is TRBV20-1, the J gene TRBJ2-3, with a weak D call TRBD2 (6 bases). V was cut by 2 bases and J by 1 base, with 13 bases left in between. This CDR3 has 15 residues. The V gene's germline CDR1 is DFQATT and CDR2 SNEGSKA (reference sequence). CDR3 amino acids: CSARSGRMGTDTQYF. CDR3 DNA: TGCAGTGCTAGATCCGGGAGAATGGGCACAGATACGCAGTATTTT.

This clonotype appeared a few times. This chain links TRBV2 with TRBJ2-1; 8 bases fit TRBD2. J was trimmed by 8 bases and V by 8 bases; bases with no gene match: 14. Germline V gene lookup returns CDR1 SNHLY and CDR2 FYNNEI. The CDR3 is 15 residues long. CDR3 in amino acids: CASGGSGSGVDEQFF. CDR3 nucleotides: TGTGCCAGCGGGGGGAGCGGGAGTGGTGTCGATGAGCAGTTCTTC.